This entry describes one T cell receptor (beta chain). The antigen is undetermined. This entry belongs to a study of siplizumab effects on memory and regulatory T cells. Overall study results and limits: Assignment to unstimulated subsets succeeded for only a minor fraction of the alloreactive clones. Some alloreactive sequences were traceable to unstimulated CD4+ memory cells, and siplizumab significantly reduced them.

Clones were read by immunoSEQ multiplex PCR, and TCRdb kept only the in-frame ones, dropping some. The repertoire consists of fewer than 85,000 clones, with roughly 94% occurring once and the leading ten covering less than 20%. Germline CDR1 SGHVS, CDR2 FNYEAQ. The ends were cut back, 3 bases at V and 1 base at J, with 12 bases in the middle. This CDR3 spans 15 amino acids. Specimen: CD8+ T cells sorted from blood. The chain has TRBV7-6 and TRBJ2-5; no clear D gene. The sequence was obtained from a human donor in good health. CDR3 amino acids: CASSFLTRTQETQYF. The CDR3 DNA reads as TGTGCCAGCAGCTTTTTGACTCGGACCCAAGAGACCCAGTACTTC.